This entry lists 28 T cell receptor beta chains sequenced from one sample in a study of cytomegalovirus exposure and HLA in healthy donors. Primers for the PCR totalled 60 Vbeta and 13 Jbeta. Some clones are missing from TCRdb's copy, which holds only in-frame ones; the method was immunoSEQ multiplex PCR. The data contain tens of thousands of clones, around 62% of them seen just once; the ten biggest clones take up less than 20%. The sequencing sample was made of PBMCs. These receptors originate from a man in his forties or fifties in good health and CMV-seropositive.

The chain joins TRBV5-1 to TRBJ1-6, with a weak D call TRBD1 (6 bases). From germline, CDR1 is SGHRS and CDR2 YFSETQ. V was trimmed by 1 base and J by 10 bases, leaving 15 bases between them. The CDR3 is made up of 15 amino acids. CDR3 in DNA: TGCGCCAGCAGCTTGCTGCCAGGCCAGGGGTCACCCCTCCACTTT. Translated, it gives CASSLLPGQGSPLHF.

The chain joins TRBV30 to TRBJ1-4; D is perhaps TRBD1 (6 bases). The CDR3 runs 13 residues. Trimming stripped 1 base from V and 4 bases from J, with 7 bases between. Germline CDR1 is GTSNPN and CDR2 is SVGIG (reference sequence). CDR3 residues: CAWSEQGNEKLFF. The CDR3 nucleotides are TGTGCCTGGAGTGAACAGGGTAATGAAAAACTGTTTTTT.

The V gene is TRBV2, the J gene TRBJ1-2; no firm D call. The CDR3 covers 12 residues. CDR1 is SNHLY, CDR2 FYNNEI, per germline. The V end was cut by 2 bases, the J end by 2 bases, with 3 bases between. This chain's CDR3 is CASSEQNYGYTF. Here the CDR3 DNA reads TGTGCCAGCAGTGAACAGAACTATGGCTACACCTTC.

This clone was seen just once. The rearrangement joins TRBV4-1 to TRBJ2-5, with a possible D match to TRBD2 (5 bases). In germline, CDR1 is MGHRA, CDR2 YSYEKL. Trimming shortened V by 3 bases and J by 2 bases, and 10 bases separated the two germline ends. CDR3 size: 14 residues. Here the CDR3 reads CASSHLREQETQYF. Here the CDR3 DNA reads TGCGCCAGCAGCCATCTCCGGGAACAAGAGACCCAGTACTTC.

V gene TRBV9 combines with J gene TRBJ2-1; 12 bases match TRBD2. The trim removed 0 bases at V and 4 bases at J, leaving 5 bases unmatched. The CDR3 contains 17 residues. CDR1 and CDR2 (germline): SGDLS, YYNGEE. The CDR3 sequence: CASSVGGGLAGYNEQFF. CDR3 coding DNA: TGTGCCAGCAGCGTAGGAGGCGGACTAGCGGGGTACAATGAGCAGTTCTTC. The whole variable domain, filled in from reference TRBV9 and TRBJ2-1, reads DSGVTQTPKHLITATGQRVTLRCSPRSGDLSVYWYQQSLDQGLQFLIQYYNGEERAKGNILERFSAQQFPDLHSELNLSSLELGDSALYFCASSVGGGLAGYNEQFFGPGTRLTVL.

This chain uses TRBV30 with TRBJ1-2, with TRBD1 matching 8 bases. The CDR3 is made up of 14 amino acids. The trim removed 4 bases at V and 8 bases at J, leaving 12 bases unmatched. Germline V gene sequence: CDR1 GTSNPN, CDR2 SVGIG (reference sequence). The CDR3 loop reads CAWILEGQATGYTF. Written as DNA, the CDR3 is TGTGCCTGGATCCTTGAGGGACAGGCAACGGGCTACACCTTC. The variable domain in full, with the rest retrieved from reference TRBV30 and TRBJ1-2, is SQTIHQWPATLVQPVGSPLSLECTVEGTSNPNLYWYRQAAGRGLQLLFYSVGIGQISSEVPQNLSASRPQDRQFILSSKKLLLSDSGFYLCAWILEGQATGYTFGSGTRLTVV.

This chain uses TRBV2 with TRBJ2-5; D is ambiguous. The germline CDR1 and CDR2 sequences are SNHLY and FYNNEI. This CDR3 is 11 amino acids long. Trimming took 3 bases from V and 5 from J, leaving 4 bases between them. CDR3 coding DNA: TGTGCCAGCAGTGAGAGGGAGACCCAGTACTTC. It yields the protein CASSERETQYF.

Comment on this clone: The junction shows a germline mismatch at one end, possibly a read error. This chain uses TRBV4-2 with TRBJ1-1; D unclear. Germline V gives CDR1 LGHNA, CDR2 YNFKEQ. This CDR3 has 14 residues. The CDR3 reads CASSQERNEPEPFF. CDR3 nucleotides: TGTGCCAGCAGCCAAGAGAGAAACGAACCTGAACCTTTCTTT.

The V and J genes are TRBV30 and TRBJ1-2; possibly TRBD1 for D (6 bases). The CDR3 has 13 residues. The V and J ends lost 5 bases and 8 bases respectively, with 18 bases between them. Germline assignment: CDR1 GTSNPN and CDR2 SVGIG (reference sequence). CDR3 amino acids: CAWGGRSAVGYTF. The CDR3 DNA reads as TGTGCCTGGGGGGGCAGAAGCGCTGTGGGCTACACCTTC.

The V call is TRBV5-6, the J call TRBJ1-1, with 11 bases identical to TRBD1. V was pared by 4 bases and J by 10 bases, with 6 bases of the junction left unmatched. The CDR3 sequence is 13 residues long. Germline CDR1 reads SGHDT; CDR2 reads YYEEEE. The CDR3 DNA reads TGTGCCAGCAGCGGACAGGGGGCGATAGGAGCTTTCTTT. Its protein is CASSGQGAIGAFF.

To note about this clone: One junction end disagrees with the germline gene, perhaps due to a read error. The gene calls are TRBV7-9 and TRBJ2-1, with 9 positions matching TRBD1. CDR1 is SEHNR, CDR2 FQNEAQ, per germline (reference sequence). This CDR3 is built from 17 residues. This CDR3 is CSSSIGQGTVAGNEQFF. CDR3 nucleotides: TGTTCCAGCAGCATTGGACAGGGGACGGTAGCCGGCAATGAGCAGTTCTTC.

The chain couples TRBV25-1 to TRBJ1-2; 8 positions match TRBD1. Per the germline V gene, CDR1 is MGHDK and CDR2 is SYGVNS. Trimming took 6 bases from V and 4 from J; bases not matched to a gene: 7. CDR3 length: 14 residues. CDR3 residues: CASSRGTGAYGYTF. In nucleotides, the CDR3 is TGTGCCAGCAGCAGGGGGACAGGTGCCTATGGCTACACCTTC.

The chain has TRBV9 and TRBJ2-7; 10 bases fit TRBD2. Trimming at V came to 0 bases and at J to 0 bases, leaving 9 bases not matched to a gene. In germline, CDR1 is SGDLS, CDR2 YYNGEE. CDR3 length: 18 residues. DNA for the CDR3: TGTGCCAGCAGCGTAGGGGGCGGACTAGCGGATGGCTCCTACGAGCAGTACTTC. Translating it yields CASSVGGGLADGSYEQYF.

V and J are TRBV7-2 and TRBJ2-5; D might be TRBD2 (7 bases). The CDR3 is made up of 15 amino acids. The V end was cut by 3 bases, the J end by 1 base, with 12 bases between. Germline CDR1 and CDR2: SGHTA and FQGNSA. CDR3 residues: CASSLGAGAQETQYF. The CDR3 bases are TGTGCCAGCAGCTTGGGGGCGGGGGCCCAAGAGACCCAGTACTTC.

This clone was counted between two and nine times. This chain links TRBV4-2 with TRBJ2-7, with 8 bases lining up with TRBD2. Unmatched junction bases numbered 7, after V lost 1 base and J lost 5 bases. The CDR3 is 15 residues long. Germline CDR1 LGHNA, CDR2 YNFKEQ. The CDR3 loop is CASSQASSGVNEQYF. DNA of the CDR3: TGTGCCAGCAGCCAAGCTAGTAGCGGGGTAAACGAGCAGTACTTC.

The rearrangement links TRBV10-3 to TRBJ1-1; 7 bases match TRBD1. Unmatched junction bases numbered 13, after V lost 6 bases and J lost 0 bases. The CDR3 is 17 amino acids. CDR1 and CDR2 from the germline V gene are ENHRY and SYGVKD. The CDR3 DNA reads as TGTGCCATCAGACCGGGACAGCAATCTTCCATGAACACTGAAGCTTTCTTT. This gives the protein CAIRPGQQSSMNTEAFF.

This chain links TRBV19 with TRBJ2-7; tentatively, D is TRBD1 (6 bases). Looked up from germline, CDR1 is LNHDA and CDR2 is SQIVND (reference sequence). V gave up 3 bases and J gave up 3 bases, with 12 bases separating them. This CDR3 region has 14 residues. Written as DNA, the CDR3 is TGTGCCAGTAGTATGGGGCAGGGGAGCTACGAGCAGTACTTC. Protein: CASSMGQGSYEQYF.

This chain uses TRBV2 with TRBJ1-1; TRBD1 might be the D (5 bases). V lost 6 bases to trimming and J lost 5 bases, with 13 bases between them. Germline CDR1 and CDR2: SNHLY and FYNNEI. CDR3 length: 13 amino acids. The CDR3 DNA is TGTGCCAGCAGACGGGACTCTAGGACTGAAGCTTTCTTT. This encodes CASRRDSRTEAFF.

The CDR3: CASSTIANPYEQYF. CDR3 DNA sequence: TGTGCCAGCAGTACCATAGCCAATCCCTACGAGCAGTACTTC. The chain recombines TRBV6-1 with TRBJ2-7; D uncertain. This CDR3 is 14 amino acids long. The germline V gene has CDR1 MNHNS and CDR2 SASEGT. Trimming removed 5 bases from V and 2 bases from J, with 13 bases in between.

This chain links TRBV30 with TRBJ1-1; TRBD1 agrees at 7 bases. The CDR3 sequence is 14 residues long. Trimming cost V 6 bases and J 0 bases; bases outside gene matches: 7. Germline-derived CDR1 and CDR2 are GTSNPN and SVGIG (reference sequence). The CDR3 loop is CACHYRGLNTEAFF. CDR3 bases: TGTGCCTGCCACTACAGGGGATTGAACACTGAAGCTTTCTTT.

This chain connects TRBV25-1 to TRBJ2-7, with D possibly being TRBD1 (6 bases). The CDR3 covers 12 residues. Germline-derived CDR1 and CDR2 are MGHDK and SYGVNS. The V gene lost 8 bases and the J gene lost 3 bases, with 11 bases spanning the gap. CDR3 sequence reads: CASPWDIYEQYF. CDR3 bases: TGTGCCAGCCCTTGGGACATCTACGAGCAGTACTTC.

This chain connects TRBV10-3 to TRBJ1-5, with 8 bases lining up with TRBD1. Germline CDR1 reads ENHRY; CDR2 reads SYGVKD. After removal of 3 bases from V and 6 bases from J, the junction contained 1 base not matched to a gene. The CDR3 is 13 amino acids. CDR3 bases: TGTGCCATCAGTGAAACAGGGGGTCAGCCCCAGCATTTT. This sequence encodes CAISETGGQPQHF.

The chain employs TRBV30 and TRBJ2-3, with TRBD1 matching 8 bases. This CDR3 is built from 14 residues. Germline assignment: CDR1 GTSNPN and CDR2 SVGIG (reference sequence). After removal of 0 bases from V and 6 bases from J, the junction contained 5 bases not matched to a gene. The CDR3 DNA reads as TGTGCCTGGAGTGTACGAAGGACAGGGGATACGCAGTATTTT. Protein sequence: CAWSVRRTGDTQYF. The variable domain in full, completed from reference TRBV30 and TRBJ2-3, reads SQTIHQWPATLVQPVGSPLSLECTVEGTSNPNLYWYRQAAGRGLQLLFYSVGIGQISSEVPQNLSASRPQDRQFILSSKKLLLSDSGFYLCAWSVRRTGDTQYFGPGTRLTVL.

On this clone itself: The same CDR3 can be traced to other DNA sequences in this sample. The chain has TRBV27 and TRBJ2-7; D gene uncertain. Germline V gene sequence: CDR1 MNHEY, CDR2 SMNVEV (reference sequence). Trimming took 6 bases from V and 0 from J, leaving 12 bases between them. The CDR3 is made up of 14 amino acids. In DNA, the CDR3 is TGTGCCAGCAGCATTAGAGAAAGCTCCTACGAGCAGTACTTC. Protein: CASSIRESSYEQYF.

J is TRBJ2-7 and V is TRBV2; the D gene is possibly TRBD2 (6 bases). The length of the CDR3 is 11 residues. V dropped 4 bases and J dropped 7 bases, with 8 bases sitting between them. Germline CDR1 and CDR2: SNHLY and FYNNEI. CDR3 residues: CASSGRGEQYF. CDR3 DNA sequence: TGTGCCAGCAGTGGTCGGGGGGAGCAGTACTTC.

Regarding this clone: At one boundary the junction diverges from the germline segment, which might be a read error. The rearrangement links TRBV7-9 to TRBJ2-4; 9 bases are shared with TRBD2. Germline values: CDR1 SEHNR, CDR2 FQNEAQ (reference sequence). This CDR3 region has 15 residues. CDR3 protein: CSSSPKMREGNIQYF. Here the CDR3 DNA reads TGTTCCAGCAGCCCCAAAATGCGGGAGGGAAACATTCAGTACTTC.

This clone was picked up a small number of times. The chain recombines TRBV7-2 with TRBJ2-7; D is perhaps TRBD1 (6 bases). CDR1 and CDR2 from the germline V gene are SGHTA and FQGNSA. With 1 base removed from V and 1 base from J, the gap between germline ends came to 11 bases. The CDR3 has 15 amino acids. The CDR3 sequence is CASSLGDRPSYEQYF. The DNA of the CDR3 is TGTGCCAGCAGCTTAGGTGACAGGCCGTCCTACGAGCAGTACTTC.

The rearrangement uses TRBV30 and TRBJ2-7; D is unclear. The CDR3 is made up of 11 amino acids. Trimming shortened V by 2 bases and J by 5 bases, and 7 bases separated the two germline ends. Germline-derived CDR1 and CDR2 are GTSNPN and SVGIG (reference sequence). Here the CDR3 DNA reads TGTGCCTGGAGTTTCCGGGACGAGCAGTACTTC. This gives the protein CAWSFRDEQYF. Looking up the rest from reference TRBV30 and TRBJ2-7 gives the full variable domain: SQTIHQWPATLVQPVGSPLSLECTVEGTSNPNLYWYRQAAGRGLQLLFYSVGIGQISSEVPQNLSASRPQDRQFILSSKKLLLSDSGFYLCAWSFRDEQYFGPGTRLTVT.